This TCR beta chain appears in the sequencing data of a study of control samples from healthy donors and cancer patients. As for this clone: One junction end does not reproduce the germline sequence, and a read error may be involved.

The repertoire was sequenced with immunoSEQ multiplex PCR; TCRdb's copy has only in-frame clones and lacks some. The sample lists around 83,000 clones, over 85% occurring once. The receptor comes from a woman aged 40 to 50 with lung cancer. Sequencing was performed on PBMCs.

In nucleotides, the CDR3 is TGTGCCAGCAGTCCCACTACAGGGGGAAGCTCCTTT. Protein product: CASSPTTGGSSF. The chain combines TRBV28 with TRBJ1-1; 8 bases align to TRBD1. CDR1 is MDHEN and CDR2 is SYDVKM in the germline V gene. This CDR3 region has 12 residues. Full variable domain (outside the CDR3, taken from reference TRBV28 and TRBJ1-1): DVKVTQSSRYLVKRTGEKVFLECVQDMDHENMFWYRQDPGLGLRLIYFSYDVKMKEKGDIPEGYSVSREKKERFSLILESASTNQTSMYLCASSPTTGGSSFGQGTRLTVV.